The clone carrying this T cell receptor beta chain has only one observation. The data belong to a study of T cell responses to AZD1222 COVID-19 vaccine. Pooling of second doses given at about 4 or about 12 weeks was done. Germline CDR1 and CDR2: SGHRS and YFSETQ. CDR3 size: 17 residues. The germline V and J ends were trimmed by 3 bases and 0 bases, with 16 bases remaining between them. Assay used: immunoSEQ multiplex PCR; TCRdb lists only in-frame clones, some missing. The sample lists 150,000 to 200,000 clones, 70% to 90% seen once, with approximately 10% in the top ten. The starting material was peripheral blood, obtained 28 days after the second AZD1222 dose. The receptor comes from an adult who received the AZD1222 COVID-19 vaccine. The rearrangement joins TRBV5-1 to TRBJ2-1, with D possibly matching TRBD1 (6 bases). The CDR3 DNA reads TGCGCCAGCAGCTCGCGATCAGGGGAGAGCTCCTACAATGAGCAGTTCTTC. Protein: CASSSRSGESSYNEQFF. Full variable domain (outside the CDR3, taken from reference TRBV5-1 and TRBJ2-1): KAGVTQTPRYLIKTRGQQVTLSCSPISGHRSVSWYQQTPGQGLQFLFEYFSETQRNKGNFPGRFSGRQFSNSRSEMNVSTLELGDSALYLCASSSRSGESSYNEQFFGPGTRLTVL.